What follows are 3 T cell receptor beta chains derived from one specimen sequenced in a study of shared clonotypes between healthy human individuals. Using immunoSEQ multiplex PCR, the repertoire was profiled, and TCRdb retains in-frame clones only, with some absent. The sample records a few hundred thousand clones, approximately 97% being singletons. The sequencing sample was made of naive CD4+ T cells sorted from blood. Subset reported: CD45RA+ positively selected. The receptor set was obtained from a woman in her thirties in good health.

This chain joins TRBV28 and TRBJ2-3; 7 bases map to TRBD2. This CDR3 region has 13 residues. The trim removed 5 bases at V and 9 bases at J, leaving 8 bases unmatched. The germline CDR1 and CDR2 sequences are MDHEN and SYDVKM. The CDR3 spells CASSPPRGGTQYF. The CDR3 nucleotides are TGTGCCAGCAGTCCCCCTAGGGGAGGGACGCAGTATTTT.

The V gene is TRBV5-5, the J gene TRBJ2-5, with TRBD1 matching over 11 bases. This CDR3 is built from 14 residues. The germline V gene encodes CDR1 SGHKS and CDR2 YYEKEE (reference sequence). Trimming cost V 5 bases and J 3 bases; bases outside gene matches: 3. The CDR3 protein is CASRTGQGEETQYF. For the CDR3, the DNA is TGTGCCAGCAGGACGGGACAGGGGGAAGAGACCCAGTACTTC.

J is TRBJ1-1 and V is TRBV6-6; weak D call: TRBD1 (6 bases). CDR1 MNHNY and CDR2 SVGAGI come from the germline V gene (reference sequence). V lost 5 bases and J lost 0, with 10 bases in between. CDR3 length: 14 amino acids. The CDR3, as DNA: TGTGCCAGCAGTCTCGGACAGTTGAACACTGAAGCTTTCTTT. The encoded protein is CASSLGQLNTEAFF.